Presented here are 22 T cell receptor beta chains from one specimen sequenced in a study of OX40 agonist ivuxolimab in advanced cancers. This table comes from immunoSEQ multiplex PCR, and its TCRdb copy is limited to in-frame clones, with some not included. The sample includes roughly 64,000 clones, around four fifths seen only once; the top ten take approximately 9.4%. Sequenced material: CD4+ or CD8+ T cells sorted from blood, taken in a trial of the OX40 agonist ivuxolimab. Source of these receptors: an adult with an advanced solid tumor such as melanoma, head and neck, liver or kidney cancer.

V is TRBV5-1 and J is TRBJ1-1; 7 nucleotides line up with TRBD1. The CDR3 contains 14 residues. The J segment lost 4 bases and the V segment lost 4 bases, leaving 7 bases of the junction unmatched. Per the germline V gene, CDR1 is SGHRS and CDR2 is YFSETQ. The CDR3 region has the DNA TGCGCCAGCAGCCGTTACAGGGGCGGCACTGAAGCTTTCTTT. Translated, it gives CASSRYRGGTEAFF.

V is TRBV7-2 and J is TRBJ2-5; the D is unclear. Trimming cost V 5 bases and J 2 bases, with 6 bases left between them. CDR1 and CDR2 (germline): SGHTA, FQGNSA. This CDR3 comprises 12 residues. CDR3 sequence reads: CASSPTQETQYF. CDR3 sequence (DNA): TGTGCCAGCAGCCCGACTCAAGAGACCCAGTACTTC.

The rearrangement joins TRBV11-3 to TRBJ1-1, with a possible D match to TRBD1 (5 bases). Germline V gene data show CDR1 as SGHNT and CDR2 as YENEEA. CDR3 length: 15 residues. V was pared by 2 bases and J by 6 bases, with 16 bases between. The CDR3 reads CASSLWGGALPEAFF. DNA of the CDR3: TGTGCCAGCAGCTTATGGGGAGGGGCGCTCCCTGAAGCTTTCTTT.

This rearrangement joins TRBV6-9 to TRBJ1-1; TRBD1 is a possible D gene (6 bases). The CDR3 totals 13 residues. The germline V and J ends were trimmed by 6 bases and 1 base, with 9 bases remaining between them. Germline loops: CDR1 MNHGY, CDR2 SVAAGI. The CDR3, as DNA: TGTGCCAGCAGAGGACAGTCGAACACTGAAGCTTTCTTT. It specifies CASRGQSNTEAFF.

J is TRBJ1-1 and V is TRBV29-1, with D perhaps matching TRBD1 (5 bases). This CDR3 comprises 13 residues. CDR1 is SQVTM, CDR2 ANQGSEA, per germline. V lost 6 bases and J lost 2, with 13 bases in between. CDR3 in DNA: TGCAGCGTCGCTACAGGTTCAAACACTGAAGCTTTCTTT. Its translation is CSVATGSNTEAFF.

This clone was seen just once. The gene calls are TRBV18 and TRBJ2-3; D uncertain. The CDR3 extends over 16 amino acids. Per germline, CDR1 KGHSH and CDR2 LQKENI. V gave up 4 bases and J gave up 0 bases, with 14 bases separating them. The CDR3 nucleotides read TGTGCCAGCTCACTTTCTTCGGAACCTAGCACAGATACGCAGTATTTT. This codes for CASSLSSEPSTDTQYF.

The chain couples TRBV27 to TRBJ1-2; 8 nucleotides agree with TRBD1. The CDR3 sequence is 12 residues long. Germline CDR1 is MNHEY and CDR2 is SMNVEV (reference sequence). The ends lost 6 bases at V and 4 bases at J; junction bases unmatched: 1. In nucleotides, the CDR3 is TGTGCCAGCAGCGACAGGGGCTATGGCTACACCTTC. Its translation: CASSDRGYGYTF.

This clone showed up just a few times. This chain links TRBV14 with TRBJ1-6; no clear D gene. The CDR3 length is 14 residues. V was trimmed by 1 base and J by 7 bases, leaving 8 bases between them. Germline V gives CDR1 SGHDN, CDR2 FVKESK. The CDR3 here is CASSQGPPNSPLHF. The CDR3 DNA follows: TGTGCCAGCAGCCAAGGCCCACCCAATTCACCCCTCCACTTT.

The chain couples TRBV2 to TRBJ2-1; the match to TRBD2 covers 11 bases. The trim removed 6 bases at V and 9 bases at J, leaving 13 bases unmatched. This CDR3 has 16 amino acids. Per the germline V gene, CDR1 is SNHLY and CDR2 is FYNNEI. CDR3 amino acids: CASRVNPSGRLGEQFF. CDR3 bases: TGTGCCAGCAGGGTTAACCCTAGCGGGAGGTTGGGTGAGCAGTTCTTC.

The CDR3 reads CASSTFSGRAYNEQFF. The CDR3 DNA follows: TGTGCCAGTAGTACGTTTAGCGGGAGGGCCTACAATGAGCAGTTCTTC. This chain connects TRBV19 to TRBJ2-1; 11 positions match TRBD2. The junction had 4 bases not matched to a gene; V was cut back by 4 bases and J by 2 bases. Germline lookup yields CDR1 LNHDA and CDR2 SQIVND (reference sequence). This CDR3 is 16 amino acids long.

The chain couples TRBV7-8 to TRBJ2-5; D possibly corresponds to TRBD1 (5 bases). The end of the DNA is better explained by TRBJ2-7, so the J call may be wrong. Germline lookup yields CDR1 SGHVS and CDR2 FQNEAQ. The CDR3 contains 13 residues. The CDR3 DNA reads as TGTGCCAGCAGCTTAGGGACAAAAAACGAGCAGTACTTC. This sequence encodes CASSLGTKNEQYF.

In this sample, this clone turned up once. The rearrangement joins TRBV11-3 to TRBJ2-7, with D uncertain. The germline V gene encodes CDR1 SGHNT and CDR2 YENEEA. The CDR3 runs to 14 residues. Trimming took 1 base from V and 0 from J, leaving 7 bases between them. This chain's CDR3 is CASSLGHISYEQYF. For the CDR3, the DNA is TGTGCCAGCAGCTTAGGCCATATCTCCTACGAGCAGTACTTC. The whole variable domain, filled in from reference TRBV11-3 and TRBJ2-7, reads EAGVVQSPRYKIIEKKQPVAFWCNPISGHNTLYWYLQNLGQGPELLIRYENEEAVDDSQLPKDRFSAERLKGVDSTLKIQPAELGDSAVYLCASSLGHISYEQYFGPGTRLTVT.

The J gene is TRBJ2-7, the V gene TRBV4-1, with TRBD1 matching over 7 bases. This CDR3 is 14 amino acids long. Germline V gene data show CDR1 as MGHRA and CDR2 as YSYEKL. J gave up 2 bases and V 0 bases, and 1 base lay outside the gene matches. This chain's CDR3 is CASSQEQGAYEQYF. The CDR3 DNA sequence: TGCGCCAGCAGCCAAGAGCAGGGGGCCTACGAGCAGTACTTC.

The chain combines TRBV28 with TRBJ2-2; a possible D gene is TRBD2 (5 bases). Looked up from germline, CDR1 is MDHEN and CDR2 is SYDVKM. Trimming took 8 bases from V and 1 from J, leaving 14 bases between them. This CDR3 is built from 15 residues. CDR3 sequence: CASAFEGRNTGELFF. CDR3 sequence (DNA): TGTGCCAGCGCCTTTGAGGGCAGGAACACCGGGGAGCTGTTTTTT.

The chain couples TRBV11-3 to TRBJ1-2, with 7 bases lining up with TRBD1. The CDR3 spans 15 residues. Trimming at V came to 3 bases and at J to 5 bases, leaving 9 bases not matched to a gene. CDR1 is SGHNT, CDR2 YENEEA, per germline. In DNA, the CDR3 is TGTGCCAGCAGCTTTCCAGGGGGGTACTATTATGGCTACACCTTC. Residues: CASSFPGGYYYGYTF.

The CDR3 sequence is CSVWSLNQPQHF. The CDR3 DNA follows: TGCAGCGTTTGGAGCCTGAATCAGCCCCAGCATTTT. V gene TRBV29-1 combines with J gene TRBJ1-5; D gene unclear. Germline values: CDR1 SQVTM, CDR2 ANQGSEA. The CDR3 length is 12 residues. Trimming cost V 5 bases and J 4 bases, with 9 bases left between them.

The CDR3, as DNA: TGTGCCAGCAGCCACAGGGGTGGTGGCTACACCTTC. Translated, it gives CASSHRGGGYTF. The chain is built from TRBV4-2 and TRBJ1-2; a possible D gene is TRBD1 (6 bases). The CDR3 totals 12 residues. V gave up 3 bases and J gave up 7 bases, with 9 bases separating them. Germline assignment: CDR1 LGHNA and CDR2 YNFKEQ.

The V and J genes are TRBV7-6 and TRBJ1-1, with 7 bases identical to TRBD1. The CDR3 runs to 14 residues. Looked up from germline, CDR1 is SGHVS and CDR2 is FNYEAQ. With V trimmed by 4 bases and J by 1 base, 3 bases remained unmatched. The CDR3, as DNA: TGTGCCAGCAGCTACGGACAGGCGAACACTGAAGCTTTCTTT. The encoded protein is CASSYGQANTEAFF.

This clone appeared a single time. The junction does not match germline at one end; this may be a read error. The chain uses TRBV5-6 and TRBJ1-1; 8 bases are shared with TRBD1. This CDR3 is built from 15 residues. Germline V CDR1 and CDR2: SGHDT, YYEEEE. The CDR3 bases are TGTGCCAGCAGCACTTGGACAGGGAGGAACGCTGAAGCTTTCTTT. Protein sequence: CASSTWTGRNAEAFF.

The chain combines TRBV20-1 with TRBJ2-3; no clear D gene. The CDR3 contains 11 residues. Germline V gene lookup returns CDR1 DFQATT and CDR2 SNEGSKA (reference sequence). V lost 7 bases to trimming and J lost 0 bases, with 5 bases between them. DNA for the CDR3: TGCAGTGAAGGGAGCACAGATACGCAGTATTTT. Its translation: CSEGSTDTQYF.

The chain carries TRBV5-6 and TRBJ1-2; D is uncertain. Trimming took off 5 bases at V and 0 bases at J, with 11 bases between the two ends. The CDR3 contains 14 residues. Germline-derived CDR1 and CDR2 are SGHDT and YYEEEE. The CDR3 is CASSPYAANYGYTF. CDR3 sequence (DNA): TGTGCCAGCAGTCCGTATGCTGCTAACTATGGCTACACCTTC.

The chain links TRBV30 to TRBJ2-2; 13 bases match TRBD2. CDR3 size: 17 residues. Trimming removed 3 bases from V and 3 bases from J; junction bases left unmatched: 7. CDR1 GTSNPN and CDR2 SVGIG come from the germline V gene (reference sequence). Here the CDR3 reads CAWRPRTSGRDTGELFF. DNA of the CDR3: TGTGCCTGGAGGCCTAGGACTAGCGGGAGAGACACCGGGGAGCTGTTTTTT.